This T cell receptor (beta chain) was observed in a study of control samples from healthy donors and cancer patients. The data were produced by immunoSEQ multiplex PCR, yet TCRdb's version contains in-frame clones alone and is incomplete. The profile shows about 410,000 clones, 80% to 95% of them singletons. CDR3 length: 14 amino acids. The V segment lost 4 bases and the J segment 3 bases; nucleotides outside the gene matches: 5. The V gene's germline CDR1 is LGHDT and CDR2 YNNKEL (reference sequence). The chain combines TRBV3-1 (or the pseudogene TRBV3-2) with TRBJ1-2; TRBD1 matches at 7 bases. Sequencing used PBMCs. This receptor was obtained from a middle-aged man with head and neck cancer. The CDR3, as DNA: TGTGCCAGCAGCCTGACAGGGAGGGACTATGGCTACACCTTC. This sequence encodes CASSLTGRDYGYTF.